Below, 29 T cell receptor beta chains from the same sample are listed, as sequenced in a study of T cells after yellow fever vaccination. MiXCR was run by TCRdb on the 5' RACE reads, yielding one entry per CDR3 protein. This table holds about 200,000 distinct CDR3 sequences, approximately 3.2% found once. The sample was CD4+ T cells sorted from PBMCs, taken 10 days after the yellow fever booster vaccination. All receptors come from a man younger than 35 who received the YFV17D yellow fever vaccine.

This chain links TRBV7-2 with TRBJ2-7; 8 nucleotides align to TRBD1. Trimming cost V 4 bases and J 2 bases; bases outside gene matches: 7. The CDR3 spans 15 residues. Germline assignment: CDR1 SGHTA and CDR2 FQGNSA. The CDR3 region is CASSYLRTGTYEQYF. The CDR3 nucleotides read TGTGCCAGCAGCTACCTAAGGACAGGGACCTACGAGCAGTACTTC.

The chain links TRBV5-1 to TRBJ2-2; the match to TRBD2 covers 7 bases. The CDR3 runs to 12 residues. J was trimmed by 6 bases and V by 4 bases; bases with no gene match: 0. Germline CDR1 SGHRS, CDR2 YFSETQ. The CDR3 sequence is CASSRGAGELFF. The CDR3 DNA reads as TGCGCCAGCAGCCGGGGGGCCGGGGAGCTGTTTTTT.

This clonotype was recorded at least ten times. The CDR3 sequence is CASSGTGTGTDLFF. The CDR3 DNA follows: TGTGCCAGCAGCGGGACCGGGACAGGGACAGACCTGTTTTTT. The V call is TRBV12-3 or TRBV12-4, the J call TRBJ1-4; TRBD1 aligns across 9 bases. Trimming took 6 bases from V and 14 from J; bases not matched to a gene: 13. The CDR3 has 14 amino acids.

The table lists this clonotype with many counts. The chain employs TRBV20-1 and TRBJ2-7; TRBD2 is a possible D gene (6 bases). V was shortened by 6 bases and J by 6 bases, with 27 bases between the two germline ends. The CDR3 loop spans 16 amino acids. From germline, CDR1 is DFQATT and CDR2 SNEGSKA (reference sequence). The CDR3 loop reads CSALSSRGAVLAEQYF. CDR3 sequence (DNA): TGCAGTGCCCTGAGCTCGCGGGGAGCGGTTCTCGCCGAGCAGTACTTC.

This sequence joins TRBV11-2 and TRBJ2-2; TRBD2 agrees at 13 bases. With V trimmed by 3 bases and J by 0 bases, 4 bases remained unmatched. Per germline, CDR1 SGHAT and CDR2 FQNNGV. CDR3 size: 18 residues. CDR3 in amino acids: CASSFYGLAGANTGELFF. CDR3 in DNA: TGTGCCAGCAGCTTCTACGGACTAGCGGGGGCGAACACCGGGGAGCTGTTTTTT.

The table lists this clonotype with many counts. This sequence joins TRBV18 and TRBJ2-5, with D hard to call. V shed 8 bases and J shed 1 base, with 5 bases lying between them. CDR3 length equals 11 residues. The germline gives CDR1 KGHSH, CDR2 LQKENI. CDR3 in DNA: TGTGCCAGCAGCCGCCAAGAGACCCAGTACTTC. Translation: CASSRQETQYF.

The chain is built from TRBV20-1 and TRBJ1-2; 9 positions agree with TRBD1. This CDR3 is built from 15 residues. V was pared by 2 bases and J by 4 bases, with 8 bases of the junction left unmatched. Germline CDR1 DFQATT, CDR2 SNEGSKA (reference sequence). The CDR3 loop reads CSARNRDRVGYGYTF. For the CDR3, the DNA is TGCAGTGCTAGAAACCGGGACAGGGTTGGCTATGGCTACACCTTC.

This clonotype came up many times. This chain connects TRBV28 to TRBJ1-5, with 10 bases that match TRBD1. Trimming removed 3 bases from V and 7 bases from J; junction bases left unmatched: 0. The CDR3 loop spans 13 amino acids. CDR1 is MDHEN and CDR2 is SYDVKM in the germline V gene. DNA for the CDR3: TGTGCCAGCAGTTTGACAGGGGGCCAGCCCCAGCATTTT. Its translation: CASSLTGGQPQHF.

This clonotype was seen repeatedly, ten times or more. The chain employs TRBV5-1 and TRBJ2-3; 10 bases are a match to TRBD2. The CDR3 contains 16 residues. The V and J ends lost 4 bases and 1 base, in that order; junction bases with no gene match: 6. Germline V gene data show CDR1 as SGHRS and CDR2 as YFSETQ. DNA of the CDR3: TGCGCCAGCAGCCGAGCTAGCGGGGGACGCACAGATACGCAGTATTTT. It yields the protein CASSRASGGRTDTQYF.

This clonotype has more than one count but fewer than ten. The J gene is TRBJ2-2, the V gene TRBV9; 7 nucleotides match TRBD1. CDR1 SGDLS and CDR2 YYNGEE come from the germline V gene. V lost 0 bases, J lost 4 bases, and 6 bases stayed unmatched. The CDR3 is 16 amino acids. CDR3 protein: CASSVEQGITTGELFF. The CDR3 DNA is TGTGCCAGCAGCGTAGAACAGGGGATTACCACCGGGGAGCTGTTTTTT.

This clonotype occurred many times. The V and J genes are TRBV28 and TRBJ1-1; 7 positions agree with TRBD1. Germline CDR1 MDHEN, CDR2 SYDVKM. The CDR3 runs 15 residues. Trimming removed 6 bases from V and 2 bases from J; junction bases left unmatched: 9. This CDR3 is CASRHPDRVNTEAFF. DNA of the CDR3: TGTGCCAGCAGGCACCCCGACAGGGTTAACACTGAAGCTTTCTTT.

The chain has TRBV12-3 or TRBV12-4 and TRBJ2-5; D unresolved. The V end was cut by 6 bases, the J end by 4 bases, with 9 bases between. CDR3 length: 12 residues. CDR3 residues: CASRQTGETQYF. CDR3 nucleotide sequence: TGTGCCAGCAGGCAGACTGGAGAGACCCAGTACTTC.

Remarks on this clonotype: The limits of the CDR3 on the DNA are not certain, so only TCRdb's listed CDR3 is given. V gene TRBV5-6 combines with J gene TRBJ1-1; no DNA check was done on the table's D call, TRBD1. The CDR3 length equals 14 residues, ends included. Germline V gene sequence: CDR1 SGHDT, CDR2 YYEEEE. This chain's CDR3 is CASSFAGGTGDRAF.

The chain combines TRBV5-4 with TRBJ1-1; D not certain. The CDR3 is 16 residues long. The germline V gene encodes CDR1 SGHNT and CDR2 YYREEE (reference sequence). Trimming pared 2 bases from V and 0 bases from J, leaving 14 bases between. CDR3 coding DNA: TGTGCCAGCAGCTTAGCCCGGGGTGTCATGAACACTGAAGCTTTCTTT. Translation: CASSLARGVMNTEAFF.

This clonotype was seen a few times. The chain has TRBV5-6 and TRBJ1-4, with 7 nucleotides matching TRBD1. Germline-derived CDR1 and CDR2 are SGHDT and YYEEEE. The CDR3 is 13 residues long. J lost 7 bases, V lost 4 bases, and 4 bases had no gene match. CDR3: CASSRDRTEKLFF. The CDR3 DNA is TGTGCCAGCAGCCGGGACAGAACTGAAAAACTGTTTTTT.

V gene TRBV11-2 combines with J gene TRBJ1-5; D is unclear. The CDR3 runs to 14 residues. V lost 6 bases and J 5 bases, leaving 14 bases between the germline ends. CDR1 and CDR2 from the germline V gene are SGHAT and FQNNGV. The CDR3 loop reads CASSPVRVDQPQHF. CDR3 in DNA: TGTGCCAGCAGTCCCGTCAGAGTGGATCAGCCCCAGCATTTT.

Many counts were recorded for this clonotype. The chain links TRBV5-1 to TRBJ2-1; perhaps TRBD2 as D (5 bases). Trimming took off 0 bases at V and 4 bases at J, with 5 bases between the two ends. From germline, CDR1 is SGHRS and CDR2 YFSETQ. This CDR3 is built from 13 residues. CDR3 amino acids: CASSLGEYNEQFF. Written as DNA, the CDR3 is TGCGCCAGCAGCTTGGGGGAGTACAATGAGCAGTTCTTC. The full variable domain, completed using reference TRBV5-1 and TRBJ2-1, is KAGVTQTPRYLIKTRGQQVTLSCSPISGHRSVSWYQQTPGQGLQFLFEYFSETQRNKGNFPGRFSGRQFSNSRSEMNVSTLELGDSALYLCASSLGEYNEQFFGPGTRLTVL.

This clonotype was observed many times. The CDR3 sequence: CASSFVPGAYNEQFF. The CDR3 nucleotides read TGTGCCAGCAGCTTCGTACCGGGGGCCTACAATGAGCAGTTCTTC. This chain connects TRBV7-3 to TRBJ2-1; D perhaps matches TRBD2 (6 bases). The germline gives CDR1 SGHTA, CDR2 FQGTGA. This CDR3 region has 15 residues. The V gene lost 3 bases and the J gene lost 2 bases, with 11 bases spanning the gap.

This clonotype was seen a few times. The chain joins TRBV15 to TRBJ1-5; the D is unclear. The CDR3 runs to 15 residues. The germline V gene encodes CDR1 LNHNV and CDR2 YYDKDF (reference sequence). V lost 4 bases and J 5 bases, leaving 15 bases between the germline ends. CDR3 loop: CATSIPTAPYQPQHF. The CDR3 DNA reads TGTGCCACCAGCATCCCCACAGCCCCCTATCAGCCCCAGCATTTT.

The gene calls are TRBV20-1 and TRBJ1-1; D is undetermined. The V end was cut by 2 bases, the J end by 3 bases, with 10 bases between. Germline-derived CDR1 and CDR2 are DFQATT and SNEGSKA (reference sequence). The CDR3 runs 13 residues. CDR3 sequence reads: CSARRQIYTEAFF. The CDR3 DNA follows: TGCAGTGCTAGACGTCAAATCTACACTGAAGCTTTCTTT.

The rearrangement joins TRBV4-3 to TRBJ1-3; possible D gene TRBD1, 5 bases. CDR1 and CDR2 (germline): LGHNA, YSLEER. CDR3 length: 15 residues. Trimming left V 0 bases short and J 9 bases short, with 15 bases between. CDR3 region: CASSQDWGNAITIYF. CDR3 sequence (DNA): TGCGCCAGCAGCCAAGATTGGGGCAACGCGATCACCATATATTTT.

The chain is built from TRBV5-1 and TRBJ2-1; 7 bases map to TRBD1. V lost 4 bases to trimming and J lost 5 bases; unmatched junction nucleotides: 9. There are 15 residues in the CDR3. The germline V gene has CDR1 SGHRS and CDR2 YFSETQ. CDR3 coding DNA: TGCGCCAGCAGCACTACAGGGGTTTCGGACAATGAGCAGTTCTTC. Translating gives CASSTTGVSDNEQFF.

The CDR3 loop reads CASSPLDRGKHTGELFF. For the CDR3, the DNA is TGTGCCAGCAGCCCCTTGGACAGGGGGAAGCACACCGGGGAGCTGTTTTTT. The rearrangement joins TRBV7-2 to TRBJ2-2; 10 bases are a match to TRBD1. The CDR3 spans 17 residues. Germline CDR1 is SGHTA and CDR2 is FQGNSA. The trim removed 5 bases at V and 3 bases at J, leaving 9 bases unmatched. The whole variable domain, filled in from reference TRBV7-2 and TRBJ2-2, reads GAGVSQSPSNKVTEKGKDVELRCDPISGHTALYWYRQSLGQGLEFLIYFQGNSAPDKSGLPSDRFSAERTGGSVSTLTIQRTQQEDSAVYLCASSPLDRGKHTGELFFGEGSRLTVL.

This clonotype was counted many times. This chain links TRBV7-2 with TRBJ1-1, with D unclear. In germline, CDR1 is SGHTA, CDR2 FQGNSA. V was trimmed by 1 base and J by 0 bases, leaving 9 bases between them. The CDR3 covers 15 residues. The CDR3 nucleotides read TGTGCCAGCAGCTTAGGCAGCCAAATGAACACTGAAGCTTTCTTT. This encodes CASSLGSQMNTEAFF.

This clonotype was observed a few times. CDR3 nucleotides: TGTGCCAGCAGCTTAGGATTCGCCGGGACAAGCTTGGTAGATGAGCAGTTCTTC. Protein sequence: CASSLGFAGTSLVDEQFF. This rearrangement joins TRBV7-8 to TRBJ2-1; tentatively, D is TRBD1 (6 bases). Germline lookup yields CDR1 SGHVS and CDR2 FQNEAQ. V lost 1 base to trimming and J lost 8 bases, with 24 bases between them. The CDR3 runs to 18 residues.

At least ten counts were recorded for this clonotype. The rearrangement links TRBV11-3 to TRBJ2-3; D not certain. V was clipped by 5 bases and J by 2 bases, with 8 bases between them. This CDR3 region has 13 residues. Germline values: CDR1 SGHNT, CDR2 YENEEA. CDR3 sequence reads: CASSRELTDTQYF. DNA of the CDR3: TGTGCCAGCAGCCGTGAACTCACAGATACGCAGTATTTT.

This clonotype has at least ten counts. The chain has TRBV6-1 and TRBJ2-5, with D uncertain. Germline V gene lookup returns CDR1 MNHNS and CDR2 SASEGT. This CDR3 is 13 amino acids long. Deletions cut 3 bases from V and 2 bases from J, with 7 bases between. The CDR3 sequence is CASSETPQETQYF. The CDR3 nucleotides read TGTGCCAGCAGTGAGACTCCTCAAGAGACCCAGTACTTC.

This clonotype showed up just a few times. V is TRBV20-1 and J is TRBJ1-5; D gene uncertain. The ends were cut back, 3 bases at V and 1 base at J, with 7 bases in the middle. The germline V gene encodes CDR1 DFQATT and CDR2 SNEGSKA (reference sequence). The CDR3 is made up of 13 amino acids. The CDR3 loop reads CSASPGSNQPQHF. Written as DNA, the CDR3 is TGCAGTGCTAGCCCAGGAAGCAATCAGCCCCAGCATTTT.

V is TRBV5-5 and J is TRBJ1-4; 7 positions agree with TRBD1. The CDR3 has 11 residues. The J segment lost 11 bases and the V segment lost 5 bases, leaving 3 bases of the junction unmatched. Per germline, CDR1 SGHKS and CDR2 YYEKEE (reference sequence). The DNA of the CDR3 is TGTGCCAGCAGGCGGGACAGCAAACTGTTTTTT. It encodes CASRRDSKLFF.